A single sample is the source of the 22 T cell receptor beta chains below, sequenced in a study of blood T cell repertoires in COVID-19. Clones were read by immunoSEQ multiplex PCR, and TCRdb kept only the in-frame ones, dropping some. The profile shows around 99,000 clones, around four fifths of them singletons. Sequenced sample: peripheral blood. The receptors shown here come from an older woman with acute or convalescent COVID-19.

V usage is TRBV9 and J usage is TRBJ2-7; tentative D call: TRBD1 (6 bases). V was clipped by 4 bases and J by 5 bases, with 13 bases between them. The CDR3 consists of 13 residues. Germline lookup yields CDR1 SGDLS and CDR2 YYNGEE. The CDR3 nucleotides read TGTGCCAGCAGCTCCTCGCCAGGGGACGAGCAGTACTTC. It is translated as CASSSSPGDEQYF.

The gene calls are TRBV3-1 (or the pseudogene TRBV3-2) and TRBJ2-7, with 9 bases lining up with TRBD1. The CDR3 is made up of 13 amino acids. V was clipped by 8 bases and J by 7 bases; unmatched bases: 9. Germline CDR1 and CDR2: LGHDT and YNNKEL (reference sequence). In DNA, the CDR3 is TGTGCCAGCGGGACAGGGTCTATTAGGGAGCAGTACTTC. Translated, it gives CASGTGSIREQYF.

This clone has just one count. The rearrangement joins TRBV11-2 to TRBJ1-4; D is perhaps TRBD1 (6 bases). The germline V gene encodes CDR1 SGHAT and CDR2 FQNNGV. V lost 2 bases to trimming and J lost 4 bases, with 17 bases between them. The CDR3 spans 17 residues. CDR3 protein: CASSLSTGPKLNEKLFF. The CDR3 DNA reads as TGTGCCAGCAGCTTAAGTACAGGGCCTAAACTTAATGAAAAACTGTTTTTT.

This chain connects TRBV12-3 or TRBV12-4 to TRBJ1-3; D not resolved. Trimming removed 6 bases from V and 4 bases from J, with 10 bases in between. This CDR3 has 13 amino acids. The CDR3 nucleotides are TGTGCCAGCAGCTTTAGCGGGGGAAACACCATATATTTT. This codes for CASSFSGGNTIYF.

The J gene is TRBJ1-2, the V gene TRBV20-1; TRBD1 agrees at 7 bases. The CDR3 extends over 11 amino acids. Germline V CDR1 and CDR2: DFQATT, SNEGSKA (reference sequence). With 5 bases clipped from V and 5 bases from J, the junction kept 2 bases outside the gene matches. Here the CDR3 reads CSAQGGYGYTF. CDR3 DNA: TGCAGTGCTCAGGGGGGATATGGCTACACCTTC.

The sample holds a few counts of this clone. The CDR3 region is CASSLQGNQPQHF. DNA for the CDR3: TGTGCCAGCAGTTTGCAGGGGAATCAGCCCCAGCATTTT. The chain couples TRBV27 to TRBJ1-5, with a tentative D call TRBD1 (6 bases). Trimming shortened V by 3 bases and J by 4 bases, and 7 bases separated the two germline ends. Looked up from germline, CDR1 is MNHEY and CDR2 is SMNVEV (reference sequence). This CDR3 region has 13 residues.

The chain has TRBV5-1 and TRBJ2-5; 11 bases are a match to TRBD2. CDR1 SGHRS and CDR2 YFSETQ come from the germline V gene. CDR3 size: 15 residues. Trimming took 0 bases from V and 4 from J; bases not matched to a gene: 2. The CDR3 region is CASSLATSGAETQYF. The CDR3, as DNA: TGCGCCAGCAGCTTGGCGACTAGCGGGGCAGAGACCCAGTACTTC. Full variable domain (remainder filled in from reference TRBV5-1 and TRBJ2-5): KAGVTQTPRYLIKTRGQQVTLSCSPISGHRSVSWYQQTPGQGLQFLFEYFSETQRNKGNFPGRFSGRQFSNSRSEMNVSTLELGDSALYLCASSLATSGAETQYFGPGTRLLVL.

The CDR3 protein is CASSQQRGGRNEQFF. CDR3 bases: TGTGCCAGCAGCCAACAGCGGGGGGGCCGCAATGAGCAGTTCTTC. This sequence joins TRBV28 and TRBJ2-1; 10 nucleotides match TRBD2. The CDR3 has 15 amino acids. Trimming took 6 bases from V and 6 from J; bases not matched to a gene: 8. The germline V gene has CDR1 MDHEN and CDR2 SYDVKM.

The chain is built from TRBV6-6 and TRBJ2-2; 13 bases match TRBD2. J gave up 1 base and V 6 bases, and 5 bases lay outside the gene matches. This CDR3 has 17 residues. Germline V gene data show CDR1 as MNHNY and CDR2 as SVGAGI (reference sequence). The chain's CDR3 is CASSRLAGGQNTGELFF. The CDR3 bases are TGTGCCAGCAGCCGACTAGCGGGGGGACAGAACACCGGGGAGCTGTTTTTT.

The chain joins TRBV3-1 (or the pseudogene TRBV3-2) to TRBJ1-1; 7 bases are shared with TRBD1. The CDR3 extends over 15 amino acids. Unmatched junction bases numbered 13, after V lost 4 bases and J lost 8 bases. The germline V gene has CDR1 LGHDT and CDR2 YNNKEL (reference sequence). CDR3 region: CASSRTGGRNSEAFF. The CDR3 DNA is TGTGCCAGCAGCCGGACAGGAGGTCGGAACTCCGAAGCTTTCTTT.

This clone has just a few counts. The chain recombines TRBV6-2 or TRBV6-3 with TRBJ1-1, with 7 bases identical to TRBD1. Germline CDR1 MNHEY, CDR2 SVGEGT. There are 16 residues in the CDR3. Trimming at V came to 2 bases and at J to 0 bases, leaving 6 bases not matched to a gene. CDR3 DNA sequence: TGTGCCAGCAGTTACCGGACAGGAAGTTTGAACACTGAAGCTTTCTTT. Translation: CASSYRTGSLNTEAFF.

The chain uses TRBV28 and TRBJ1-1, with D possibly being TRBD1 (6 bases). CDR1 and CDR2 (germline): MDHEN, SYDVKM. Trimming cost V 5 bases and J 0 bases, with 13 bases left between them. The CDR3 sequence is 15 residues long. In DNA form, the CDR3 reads TGTGCCAGCAGTAGAGGGGGGGGTATGAACACTGAAGCTTTCTTT. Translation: CASSRGGGMNTEAFF.

The CDR3 here is CASSPRNRGGNQPQHF. CDR3 nucleotides: TGTGCCAGTAGTCCCCGGAACAGGGGGGGCAATCAGCCCCAGCATTTT. V usage is TRBV19 and J usage is TRBJ1-5; 8 nucleotides match TRBD1. Trimming took 5 bases from V and 2 from J; bases not matched to a gene: 8. Looked up from germline, CDR1 is LNHDA and CDR2 is SQIVND (reference sequence). The CDR3 is 16 residues long. The complete variable domain, with remaining parts taken from reference TRBV19 and TRBJ1-5, reads DGGITQSPKYLFRKEGQNVTLSCEQNLNHDAMYWYRQDPGQGLRLIYYSQIVNDFQKGDIAEGYSVSREKKESFPLTVTSAQKNPTAFYLCASSPRNRGGNQPQHFGDGTRLSIL.

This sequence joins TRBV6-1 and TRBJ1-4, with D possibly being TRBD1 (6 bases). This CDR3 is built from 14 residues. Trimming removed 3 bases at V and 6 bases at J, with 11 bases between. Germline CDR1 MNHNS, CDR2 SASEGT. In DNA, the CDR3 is TGTGCCAGCAGTGAGGACAGCATGTATGAAAAACTGTTTTTT. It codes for CASSEDSMYEKLFF.

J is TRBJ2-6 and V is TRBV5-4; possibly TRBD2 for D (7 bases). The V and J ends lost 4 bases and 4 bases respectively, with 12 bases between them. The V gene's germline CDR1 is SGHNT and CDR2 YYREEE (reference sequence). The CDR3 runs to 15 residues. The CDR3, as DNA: TGTGCCAGCAGCAAGGGGGGGGACGGGGCCAACGTCCTGACTTTC. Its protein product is CASSKGGDGANVLTF.

This CDR3 reads CASSQAGGAGEQYF. CDR3 nucleotides: TGTGCCAGCAGCCAAGCAGGCGGGGCCGGCGAGCAGTACTTC. V usage is TRBV3-1 (or the pseudogene TRBV3-2) and J usage is TRBJ2-7; a possible D gene is TRBD2 (6 bases). Looked up from germline, CDR1 is LGHDT and CDR2 is YNNKEL (reference sequence). The length of the CDR3 is 14 residues. Trimming took off 1 base at V and 6 bases at J, with 13 bases between the two ends.

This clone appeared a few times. CDR3 nucleotide sequence: TGTGCCAGCAGCCCCCAGAACAAAAATCAGCCCCAGCATTTT. This encodes CASSPQNKNQPQHF. The chain combines TRBV7-8 with TRBJ1-5; no clear D gene. Germline V lookup: CDR1 SGHVS, CDR2 FQNEAQ. Trimming took 5 bases from V and 4 from J, leaving 12 bases between them. The CDR3 is 14 residues long.

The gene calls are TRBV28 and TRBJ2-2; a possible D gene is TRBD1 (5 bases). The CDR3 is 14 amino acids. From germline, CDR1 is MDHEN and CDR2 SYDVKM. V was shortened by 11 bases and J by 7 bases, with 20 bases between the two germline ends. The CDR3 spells CAGQPSGWFGELFF. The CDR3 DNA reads TGTGCCGGCCAACCCTCAGGGTGGTTCGGGGAGCTGTTTTTT.

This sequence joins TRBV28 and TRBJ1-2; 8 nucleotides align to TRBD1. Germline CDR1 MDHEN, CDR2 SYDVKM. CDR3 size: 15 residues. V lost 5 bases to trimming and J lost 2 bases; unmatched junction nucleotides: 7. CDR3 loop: CASSQRTGLNYGYTF. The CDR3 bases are TGTGCCAGCAGTCAAAGGACAGGGCTAAACTATGGCTACACCTTC.

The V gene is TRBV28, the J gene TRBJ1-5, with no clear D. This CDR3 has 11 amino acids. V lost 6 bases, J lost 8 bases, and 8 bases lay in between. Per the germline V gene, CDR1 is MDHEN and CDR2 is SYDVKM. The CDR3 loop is CASSPPEPQHF. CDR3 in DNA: TGTGCCAGCAGCCCCCCTGAGCCCCAGCATTTT.

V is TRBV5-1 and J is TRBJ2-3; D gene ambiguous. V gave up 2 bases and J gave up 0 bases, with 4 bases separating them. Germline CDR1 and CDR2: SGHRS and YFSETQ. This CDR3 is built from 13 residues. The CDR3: CASSFYSTDTQYF. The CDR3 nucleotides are TGCGCCAGCAGCTTCTATAGCACAGATACGCAGTATTTT. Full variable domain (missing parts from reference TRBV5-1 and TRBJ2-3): KAGVTQTPRYLIKTRGQQVTLSCSPISGHRSVSWYQQTPGQGLQFLFEYFSETQRNKGNFPGRFSGRQFSNSRSEMNVSTLELGDSALYLCASSFYSTDTQYFGPGTRLTVL.

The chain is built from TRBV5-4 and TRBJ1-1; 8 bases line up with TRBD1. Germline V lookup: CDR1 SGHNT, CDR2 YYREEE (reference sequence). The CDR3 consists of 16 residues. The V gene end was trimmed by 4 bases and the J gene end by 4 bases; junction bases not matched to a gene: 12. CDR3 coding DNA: TGTGCCAGCAGCGTACCCCGGACAGGGAAAGGCACTGAAGCTTTCTTT. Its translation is CASSVPRTGKGTEAFF.